This entry lists 14 T cell receptor beta chains sequenced from one sample in a study of metastatic and nonmetastatic thyroid tumors. TCRdb re-called the PCR reads through MiXCR. The table lists about 15,000 clones, about 34% of them singletons. All patients were treatment-naive before thyroid surgery. The material sequenced was tumor tissue. The receptors here all came from a male donor with papillary thyroid cancer or a benign thyroid nodule (not recorded which). Some clones in this sample may be carry-over from other donors' samples.

This clone was detected a few times. Given a much more abundant clone one base away, this may be a read error. CDR3 DNA sequence: TGTGCCAGCAGTACCCCGACAGGGTACTCCTACGAGCAGTACTTC. Translated: CASSTPTGYSYEQYF. This chain joins TRBV28 and TRBJ2-7; 7 positions agree with TRBD1. The CDR3 consists of 15 residues. J gave up 0 bases and V 5 bases, and 7 bases lay outside the gene matches. Germline loops: CDR1 MDHEN, CDR2 SYDVKM.

This clone is classed as medium-sized (0.01 to 0.1%). The chain uses TRBV6-5 and TRBJ1-4, with a weak D call TRBD1 (6 bases). Germline-derived CDR1 and CDR2 are MNHEY and SVGAGI. Between the trimmed V and J ends, which lost 0 bases and 4 bases, there was a span of 9 bases. The CDR3 runs to 15 residues. For the CDR3, the DNA is TGTGCCAGCAGTTACTCGTCAGGGGTTAATGAAAAACTGTTTTTT. This codes for CASSYSSGVNEKLFF.

Remarks on this clone: At one of its ends the junction is not consistent with the germline gene, which may arise from a read error. This chain uses TRBV6-2 or TRBV6-3 with TRBJ1-2, with a possible D match to TRBD1 (5 bases). This CDR3 is built from 14 residues. The germline gives CDR1 MNHEY, CDR2 SVGEGT. The CDR3 DNA reads as TGTGTCAGCAGTTGGGACCGCCTCTTAGATGGCTACACCTTC. Translating gives CVSSWDRLLDGYTF.

In the case of this clone: Being one base from a much bigger clone, this may be a read error. The gene calls are TRBV14 and TRBJ2-1; 9 bases map to TRBD2. Trimming removed 4 bases from V and 6 bases from J; junction bases left unmatched: 10. CDR3 size: 16 residues. Per the germline V gene, CDR1 is SGHDN and CDR2 is FVKESK. The CDR3 region is CASSLIYSGSCNEQFF. CDR3 DNA sequence: TGTGCCAGCAGCCTGATCTATAGCGGGAGCTGCAATGAGCAGTTCTTC.

The sample holds many counts of this clone. This chain joins TRBV3-2 and TRBJ2-3; the table names TRBD1, a call not compared with the DNA. TRBV3-2 corresponds to a pseudogene. CDR3 length: 17 amino acids. Here the CDR3 reads CASSQPPGHYRTDTQYF. The DNA of the CDR3 is TGTGCCAGCAGCCAACCGCCGGGACACTATAGGACAGATACGCAGTATTTT.

V is TRBV27 and J is TRBJ1-5; D gene ambiguous. Trimming removed 3 bases from V and 6 bases from J, with 12 bases in between. Germline loops: CDR1 MNHEY, CDR2 SMNVEV (reference sequence). The CDR3 is 14 residues long. The CDR3 coding sequence is TGTGCCAGCAGTTTCTGCAGGCGGGCTCAGCCCCAGCATTTT. This translates into CASSFCRRAQPQHF.

The J gene is TRBJ1-5, the V gene TRBV6-1; D gene uncertain. The V gene's germline CDR1 is MNHNS and CDR2 SASEGT. Trimming took 2 bases from V and 5 from J, leaving 10 bases between them. This CDR3 is 14 amino acids long. This chain's CDR3 is CASSEQTPYQPQHF. Here the CDR3 DNA reads TGTGCCAGCAGTGAACAAACCCCGTATCAGCCCCAGCATTTT.

This sequence joins TRBV11-2 and TRBJ1-6; TRBD1 is a possible D gene (5 bases). From germline, CDR1 is SGHAT and CDR2 FQNNGV. The V end lost 2 bases, the J end lost 6 bases, and 5 bases lay between the germline ends. This CDR3 is built from 13 residues. CDR3 loop: CASSLQGNSPLHF. In DNA form, the CDR3 reads TGTGCCAGCAGCTTACAGGGTAATTCACCCCTCCACTTT.

J is TRBJ1-3 and V is TRBV20-1, with no clear D. The CDR3 consists of 13 residues. Germline CDR1 reads DFQATT; CDR2 reads SNEGSKA (reference sequence). With 4 bases removed from V and 6 bases from J, the gap between germline ends came to 13 bases. CDR3 coding DNA: TGCAGTGCTATAGATCTCGGTCCAAACACCATATATTTT. It yields the protein CSAIDLGPNTIYF.

CDR3 region: CASRGRRVFELSTDTQYF. In DNA form, the CDR3 reads TGTGCCAGCAGGGGGCGTCGTGTGTTTGAACTTAGCACAGATACGCAGTATTTT. The V gene is TRBV6-2 or TRBV6-3, the J gene TRBJ2-3; perhaps TRBD1 as D (5 bases). Deletions cut 6 bases from V and 0 bases from J, with 22 bases between. Germline V gene lookup returns CDR1 MNHEY and CDR2 SVGEGT. The CDR3 contains 18 residues.

The chain recombines TRBV20-1 with TRBJ2-7; 10 bases match TRBD2. CDR1 and CDR2 (germline): DFQATT, SNEGSKA (reference sequence). The CDR3 spans 15 residues. V shed 2 bases and J 8 bases; nucleotides not matched to a gene: 12. The CDR3 DNA reads as TGCAGTGCTAGAAGTCTAGCGGGAGTGGGTAGGAAGCAGTACTTC. Translation: CSARSLAGVGRKQYF.

This clone was counted a single time. An end of the junction does not agree with germline; a read error may underlie this. CDR3 sequence reads: CASSHGSSYVQYF. CDR3 sequence (DNA): TGCGCCAGCAGCCACGGTAGCTCCTACGTGCAGTACTTC. This chain links TRBV4-1 with TRBJ2-7; D call uncertain. The length of the CDR3 is 13 residues. CDR1 and CDR2 (germline): MGHRA, YSYEKL.

This clone turned up a few times. The chain links TRBV28 to TRBJ1-5; D unclear. V lost 4 bases, J lost 0 bases, and 16 bases lay in between. Per germline, CDR1 MDHEN and CDR2 SYDVKM. This CDR3 is built from 17 residues. The DNA of the CDR3 is TGTGCCAGCAGTTCCGTCCTAACACACTTTAGCAATCAGCCCCAGCATTTT. The encoded protein is CASSSVLTHFSNQPQHF.

The table lists this clone with a few counts. The gene calls are TRBV27 and TRBJ2-7; either TRBD1 or TRBD2 may fit D (5 bases each). The CDR3 is 14 amino acids. V lost 7 bases to trimming and J lost 3 bases, with 16 bases between them. Germline values: CDR1 MNHEY, CDR2 SMNVEV (reference sequence). The CDR3: CASTAGDRYYEQYF. CDR3 DNA: TGTGCCAGCACGGCTGGGGACCGATACTACGAGCAGTACTTC.